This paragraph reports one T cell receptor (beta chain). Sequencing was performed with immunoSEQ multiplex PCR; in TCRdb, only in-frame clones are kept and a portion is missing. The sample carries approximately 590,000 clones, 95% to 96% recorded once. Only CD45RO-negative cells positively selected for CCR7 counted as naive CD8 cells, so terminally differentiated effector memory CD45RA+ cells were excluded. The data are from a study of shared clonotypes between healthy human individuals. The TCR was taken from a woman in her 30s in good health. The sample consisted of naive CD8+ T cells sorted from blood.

The CDR3 sequence is CASSWGTGWGTEAFF. CDR3 sequence (DNA): TGTGCCAGCAGCTGGGGGACAGGCTGGGGCACTGAAGCTTTCTTT. The chain employs TRBV5-8 and TRBJ1-1, with 8 nucleotides matching TRBD1. CDR1 and CDR2 (germline): SGHTS, YDEGEE. This CDR3 has 15 amino acids. V lost 3 bases and J lost 4; bases outside the gene matches: 8.